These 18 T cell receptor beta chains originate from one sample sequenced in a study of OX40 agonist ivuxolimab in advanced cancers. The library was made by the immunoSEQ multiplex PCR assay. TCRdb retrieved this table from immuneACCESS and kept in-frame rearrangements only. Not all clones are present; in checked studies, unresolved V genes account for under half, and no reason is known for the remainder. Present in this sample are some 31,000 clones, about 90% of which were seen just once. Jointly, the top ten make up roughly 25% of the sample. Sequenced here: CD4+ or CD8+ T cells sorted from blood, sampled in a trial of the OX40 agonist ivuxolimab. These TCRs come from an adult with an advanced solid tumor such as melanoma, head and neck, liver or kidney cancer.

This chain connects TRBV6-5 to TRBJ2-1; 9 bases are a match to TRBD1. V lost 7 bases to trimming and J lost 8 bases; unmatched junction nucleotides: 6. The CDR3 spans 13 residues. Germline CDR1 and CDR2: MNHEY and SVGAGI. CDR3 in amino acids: CASIDRGWDEQFF. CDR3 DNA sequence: TGTGCCAGCATAGACAGGGGGTGGGATGAGCAGTTCTTC.

CDR3 sequence (DNA): TGTGCCAGCAGTGCCCGAGGGCCCGGAGAGACCCAGTACTTC. Its translation: CASSARGPGETQYF. The chain combines TRBV2 with TRBJ2-5, with a possible D match to TRBD2 (5 bases). Deletions cut 4 bases from V and 4 bases from J, with 13 bases between. The CDR3 runs 14 residues. Germline values: CDR1 SNHLY, CDR2 FYNNEI.

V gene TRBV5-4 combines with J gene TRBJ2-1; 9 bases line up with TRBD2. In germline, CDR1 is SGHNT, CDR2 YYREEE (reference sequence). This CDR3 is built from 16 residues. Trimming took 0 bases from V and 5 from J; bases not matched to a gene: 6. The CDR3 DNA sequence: TGTGCCAGCAGCTTGGGGGGCGGGAGGGCCGACAATGAGCAGTTCTTC. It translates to CASSLGGGRADNEQFF.

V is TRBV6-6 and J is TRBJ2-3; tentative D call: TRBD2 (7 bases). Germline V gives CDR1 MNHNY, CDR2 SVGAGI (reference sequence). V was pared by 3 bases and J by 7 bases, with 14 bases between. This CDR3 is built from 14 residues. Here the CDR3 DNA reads TGTGCCAGCAGTTATAGGGGGGGGATGAATACGCAGTATTTT. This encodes CASSYRGGMNTQYF.

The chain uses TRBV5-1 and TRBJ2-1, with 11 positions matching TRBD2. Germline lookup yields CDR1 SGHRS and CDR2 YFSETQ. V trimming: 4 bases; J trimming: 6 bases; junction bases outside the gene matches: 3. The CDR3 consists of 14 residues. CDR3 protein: CASSQTSGSNEQFF. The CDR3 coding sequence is TGCGCCAGCAGCCAAACTAGCGGGAGCAATGAGCAGTTCTTC.

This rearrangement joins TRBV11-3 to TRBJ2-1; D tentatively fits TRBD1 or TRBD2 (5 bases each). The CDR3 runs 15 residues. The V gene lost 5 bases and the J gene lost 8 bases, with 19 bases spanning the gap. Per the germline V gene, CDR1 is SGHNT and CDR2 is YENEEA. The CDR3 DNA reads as TGTGCCAGCAGCCTGGGGGTAGCCCGTGGGGATGAGCAGTTCTTC. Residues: CASSLGVARGDEQFF.

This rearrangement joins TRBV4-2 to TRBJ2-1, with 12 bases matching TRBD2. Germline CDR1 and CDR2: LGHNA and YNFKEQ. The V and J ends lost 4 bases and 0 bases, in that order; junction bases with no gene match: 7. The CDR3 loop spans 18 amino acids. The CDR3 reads CASSRRLAGASSYNEQFF. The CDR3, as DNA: TGTGCCAGCAGCCGAAGACTAGCGGGAGCCAGCTCCTACAATGAGCAGTTCTTC.

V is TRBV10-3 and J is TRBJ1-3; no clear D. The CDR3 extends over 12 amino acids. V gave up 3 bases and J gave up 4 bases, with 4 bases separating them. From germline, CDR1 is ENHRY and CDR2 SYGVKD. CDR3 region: CAISDSGNTIYF. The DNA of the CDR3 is TGTGCCATCAGTGACTCAGGAAACACCATATATTTT.

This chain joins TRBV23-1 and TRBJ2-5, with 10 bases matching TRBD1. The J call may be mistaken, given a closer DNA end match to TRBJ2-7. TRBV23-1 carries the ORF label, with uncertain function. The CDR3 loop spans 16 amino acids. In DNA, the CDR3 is TGCGCCAGCAGTCCTATGCACGGGACAGGGGCCTACGAGCAGTACTTC. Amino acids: CASSPMHGTGAYEQYF.

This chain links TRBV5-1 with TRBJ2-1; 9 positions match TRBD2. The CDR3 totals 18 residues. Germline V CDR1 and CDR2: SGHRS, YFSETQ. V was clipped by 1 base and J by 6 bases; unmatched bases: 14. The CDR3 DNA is TGCGCCAGCAGCTTGTATCTCTCCGGGACTAGCTCTTTCAATGAGCAGTTCTTC. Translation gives CASSLYLSGTSSFNEQFF.

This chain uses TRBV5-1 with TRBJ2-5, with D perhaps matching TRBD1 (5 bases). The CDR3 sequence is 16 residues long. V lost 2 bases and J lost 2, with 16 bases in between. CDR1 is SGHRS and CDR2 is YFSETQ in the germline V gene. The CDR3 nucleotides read TGCGCCAGCAGCTTCGGACAAGGCCGAATTCAAGAGACCCAGTACTTC. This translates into CASSFGQGRIQETQYF.

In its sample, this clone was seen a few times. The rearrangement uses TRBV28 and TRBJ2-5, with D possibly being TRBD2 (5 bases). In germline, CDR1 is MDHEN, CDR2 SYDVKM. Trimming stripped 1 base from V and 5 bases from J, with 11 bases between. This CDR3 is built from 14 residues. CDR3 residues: CASSLLASRETQYF. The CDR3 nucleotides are TGTGCCAGCAGTTTATTGGCTAGCCGGGAGACCCAGTACTTC. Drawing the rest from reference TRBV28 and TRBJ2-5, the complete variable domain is DVKVTQSSRYLVKRTGEKVFLECVQDMDHENMFWYRQDPGLGLRLIYFSYDVKMKEKGDIPEGYSVSREKKERFSLILESASTNQTSMYLCASSLLASRETQYFGPGTRLLVL.

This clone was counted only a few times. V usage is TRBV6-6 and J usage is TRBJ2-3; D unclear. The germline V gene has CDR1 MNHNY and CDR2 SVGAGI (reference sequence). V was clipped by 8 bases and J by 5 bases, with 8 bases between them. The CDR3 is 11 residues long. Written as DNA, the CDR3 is TGTGCCAGCTTACTACTAGATACGCAGTATTTT. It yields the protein CASLLLDTQYF.

DNA of the CDR3: TGTGCCAGCAGTTTTGGAGCCTATAATTCACCCCTCCACTTT. Translating it yields CASSFGAYNSPLHF. The chain recombines TRBV6-5 with TRBJ1-6, with D uncertain. The CDR3 spans 14 residues. Germline V gene lookup returns CDR1 MNHEY and CDR2 SVGAGI. Trimming took 4 bases from V and 2 from J, leaving 6 bases between them.

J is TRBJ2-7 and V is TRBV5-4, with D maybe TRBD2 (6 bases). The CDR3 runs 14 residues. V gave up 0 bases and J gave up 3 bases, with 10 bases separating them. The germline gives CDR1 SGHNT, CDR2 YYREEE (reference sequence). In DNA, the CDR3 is TGTGCCAGCAGCTTGGTTGGGCGGGACTACGAGCAGTACTTC. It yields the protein CASSLVGRDYEQYF.

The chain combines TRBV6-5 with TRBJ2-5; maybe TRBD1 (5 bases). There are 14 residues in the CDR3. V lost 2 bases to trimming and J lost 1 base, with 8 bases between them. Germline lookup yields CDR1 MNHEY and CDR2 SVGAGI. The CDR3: CASSYRTGQETQYF. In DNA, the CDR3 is TGTGCCAGCAGTTACAGAACAGGCCAAGAGACCCAGTACTTC.

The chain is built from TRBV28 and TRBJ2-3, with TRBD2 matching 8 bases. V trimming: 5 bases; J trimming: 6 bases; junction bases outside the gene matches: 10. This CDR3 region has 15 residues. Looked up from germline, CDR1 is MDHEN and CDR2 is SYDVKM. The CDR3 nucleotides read TGTGCCAGCAGTCCGCCGGGACTAGAGGTGGATACGCAGTATTTT. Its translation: CASSPPGLEVDTQYF. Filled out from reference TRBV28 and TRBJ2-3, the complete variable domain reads DVKVTQSSRYLVKRTGEKVFLECVQDMDHENMFWYRQDPGLGLRLIYFSYDVKMKEKGDIPEGYSVSREKKERFSLILESASTNQTSMYLCASSPPGLEVDTQYFGPGTRLTVL.

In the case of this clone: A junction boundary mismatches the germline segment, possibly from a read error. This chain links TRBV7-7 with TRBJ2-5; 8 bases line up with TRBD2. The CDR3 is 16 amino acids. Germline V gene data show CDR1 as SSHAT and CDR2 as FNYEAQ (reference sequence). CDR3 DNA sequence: TGTGCTAGCAGCCCTACTAGCGGAGGACTCCAAGAGACCCAGTACTTC. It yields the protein CASSPTSGGLQETQYF.